A selection of T cell receptor beta chains follows, all from one sample in a study of beta chain features in type 1 diabetes. Sequencing used immunoSEQ multiplex PCR; TCRdb keeps in-frame clones, though not all of them. The sample has fewer than 900,000 clones; roughly 15% are singletons. Sequenced input: naive CD4+ T cells from blood. Receptors were obtained from a woman between 18 and 29 years old in good health. The CDR3 runs from the conserved cysteine through the conserved F or W. A D gene is named only where the DNA matches it firmly. Clone size, where shown, is once, few, many, or a class for clones that have expanded.

-,TRBJ2-5,-,TRBV13,13,CASSRTDTETQYF,TGTGCCAGCAGCAGGACTGATACAGAGACCCAGTACTTC
-,TRBJ1-1,-,TRBV6-5,15,CASNEGGLGAAEAFF,TGTGCCAGCAATGAGGGGGGGCTGGGCGCCGCTGAAGCTTTCTTT
few,TRBJ1-2,TRBD1,TRBV9,17,CASSANPRTGDNYGYTF,TGTGCCAGCAGCGCCAACCCCAGGACAGGAGATAACTATGGCTACACCTTC
-,TRBJ2-1,TRBD2,TRBV29-1,14,CSVKPGLAGYEQFF,TGCAGCGTGAAACCGGGACTAGCGGGATATGAGCAGTTCTTC
-,TRBJ2-1,-,TRBV30,18,CAWSPQRQDDISYNEQFF,TGTGCCTGGAGTCCCCAACGACAGGATGACATATCCTACAATGAGCAGTTCTTC
-,TRBJ2-7,TRBD2,TRBV27,17,CASSSPGLAGVHFEQYF,TGTGCCAGCAGTTCTCCGGGACTAGCGGGAGTGCATTTCGAGCAGTACTTC
few,TRBJ2-7,-,TRBV19,15,CASSFASQGIYEQYF,TGTGCCAGTAGTTTCGCATCGCAGGGGATTTACGAGCAGTACTTC
few,TRBJ2-2,-,TRBV19,13,CASSSHLTGELFF,TGTGCCAGTAGTTCCCACCTCACCGGGGAGCTGTTTTTT
few,TRBJ1-5,TRBD1,TRBV4-2,16,CASSLRTGEYLSPQHF,TGTGCCAGCAGCCTCCGGACAGGGGAATACCTGTCGCCCCAGCATTTT
few,TRBJ2-6,-,TRBV7-3,18,CASSYPDSLTYGANVLTF,TGTGCCAGCAGCTATCCGGACAGCCTTACTTACGGGGCCAACGTCCTGACTTTC
-,TRBJ1-2,-,TRBV9,13,CASSVAGNYGYTF,TGTGCCAGCAGCGTAGCAGGGAACTATGGCTACACCTTC
-,TRBJ2-4,-,TRBV9,15,CASSVSGIAKNIQYF,TGTGCCAGCAGCGTCTCGGGAATAGCCAAAAACATTCAGTACTTC
few,TRBJ1-4,-,TRBV5-6,17,CASSPLLVGGSNEKLFF,TGTGCCAGCAGCCCCTTACTCGTCGGGGGCTCTAATGAAAAACTGTTTTTT
-,TRBJ2-3,TRBD1,TRBV7-8,16,CASSARQGEFTDTQYF,TGTGCCAGCAGCGCTAGACAGGGGGAGTTCACAGATACGCAGTATTTT
-,TRBJ2-3,-,TRBV5-6,14,CASSLPGNTDTQYF,TGTGCCAGCAGCTTACCAGGGAACACAGATACGCAGTATTTT
-,TRBJ1-2,TRBD1,TRBV5-1,17,CASSLDSPGTGGPGYTF,TGCGCCAGCAGCTTGGATTCGCCCGGGACAGGGGGACCTGGCTACACCTTC
few,TRBJ1-1,-,TRBV19,16,CASSPWDRLENTEAFF,TGTGCCAGTAGTCCTTGGGACCGCCTCGAGAACACTGAAGCTTTCTTT
-,TRBJ1-5,TRBD1,TRBV4-3,15,CASSQDWDRNQPQHF,TGCGCCAGCAGCCAAGATTGGGACAGAAATCAGCCCCAGCATTTT
-,TRBJ2-2,TRBD2,TRBV28,13,CASRRGLAGELFF,TGTGCCAGCAGGAGGGGACTAGCCGGGGAGCTGTTTTTT
-,TRBJ1-5,TRBD1,TRBV10-3,12,CAISGGSQPQHF,TGTGCCATCTCAGGGGGCAGCCAGCCCCAGCATTTT
-,TRBJ2-1,-,TRBV11-2,18,CASSFRPPAGSSYNEQFF,TGTGCCAGCAGCTTCAGACCCCCTGCGGGGAGCTCCTACAATGAGCAGTTCTTC
few,TRBJ2-3,-,TRBV15,15,CATSTRALSTDTQYF,TGTGCCACCAGCACTAGGGCGCTTAGCACAGATACGCAGTATTTT
few,TRBJ2-3,TRBD1,TRBV4-3,17,CASSQWTGLSRSDTQYF,TGCGCCAGCAGCCAATGGACAGGGCTAAGTCGGTCAGATACGCAGTATTTT